These 27 T cell receptor beta chains were all obtained from the same sample, sequenced in a study of cytomegalovirus exposure and HLA in healthy donors. PCR employed 60 Vbeta and 13 Jbeta primers. Only in-frame clones appear in the TCRdb table, and some are missing; sequencing was by immunoSEQ multiplex PCR. The sample comprises about 190,000 clones, around 78% of which are singletons, and 14% rests with the top ten. The sample consisted of PBMCs. The receptors derive from a woman in her twenties or thirties in good health and CMV-seropositive.

The chain joins TRBV9 to TRBJ2-7; 11 bases agree with TRBD2. The CDR3 length is 16 residues. Germline values: CDR1 SGDLS, CDR2 YYNGEE. V gave up 2 bases and J gave up 2 bases; unmatched junction bases: 6. As DNA, the CDR3 is TGTGCCAGCAGCGTCACTAGCGGGGGCCCTACCTACGAGCAGTACTTC. Its protein is CASSVTSGGPTYEQYF. The complete variable domain, with remaining parts taken from reference TRBV9 and TRBJ2-7, reads DSGVTQTPKHLITATGQRVTLRCSPRSGDLSVYWYQQSLDQGLQFLIQYYNGEERAKGNILERFSAQQFPDLHSELNLSSLELGDSALYFCASSVTSGGPTYEQYFGPGTRLTVT.

The chain has TRBV28 and TRBJ2-2, with 9 positions matching TRBD2. In germline, CDR1 is MDHEN, CDR2 SYDVKM. This CDR3 contains 23 residues. With V trimmed by 2 bases and J by 7 bases, 29 bases remained unmatched. CDR3 sequence: CASSLTFLTGSGSSGERVGELFF. The CDR3 region has the DNA TGTGCCAGCAGTTTAACCTTTCTTACGGGGTCAGGGTCTAGCGGGGAAAGAGTCGGGGAGCTGTTTTTT.

The chain uses TRBV2 and TRBJ2-1, with 12 bases fitting TRBD1. CDR1 and CDR2 from the germline V gene are SNHLY and FYNNEI. CDR3 length: 15 amino acids. J was trimmed by 6 bases and V by 5 bases; bases with no gene match: 5. In DNA form, the CDR3 reads TGTGCCAGCAGTTTGGGACAGGGGGCTATCAATGAGCAGTTCTTC. This translates into CASSLGQGAINEQFF. Based on the CDR3 plus reference TRBV2 and TRBJ2-1, the full variable domain is EPEVTQTPSHQVTQMGQEVILRCVPISNHLYFYWYRQILGQKVEFLVSFYNNEISEKSEIFDDQFSVERPDGSNFTLKIRSTKLEDSAMYFCASSLGQGAINEQFFGPGTRLTVL.

The chain joins TRBV5-1 to TRBJ1-1, with D maybe TRBD1 (6 bases). V lost 4 bases and J lost 4, with 17 bases in between. Per the germline V gene, CDR1 is SGHRS and CDR2 is YFSETQ. This CDR3 contains 15 residues. CDR3 protein: CASSPEGGRSTEAFF. CDR3 coding DNA: TGCGCCAGCAGCCCCGAGGGGGGGAGGAGCACTGAAGCTTTCTTT.

The chain employs TRBV9 and TRBJ2-5, with D perhaps matching TRBD1 (5 bases). The CDR3 runs to 15 residues. Trimming shortened V by 4 bases and J by 0 bases, and 13 bases separated the two germline ends. Germline assignment: CDR1 SGDLS and CDR2 YYNGEE. The CDR3 sequence: CASSSLGLYQETQYF. The CDR3 nucleotides are TGTGCCAGCAGCTCGCTGGGGCTGTACCAAGAGACCCAGTACTTC.

The chain has TRBV28 and TRBJ1-6; D remains ambiguous. Trimming removed 8 bases from V and 7 bases from J, with 15 bases in between. This CDR3 is 14 amino acids long. Per germline, CDR1 MDHEN and CDR2 SYDVKM. CDR3 in amino acids: CASGPRSRNSPLHF. The DNA of the CDR3 is TGTGCCAGCGGTCCCAGGTCAAGGAATTCACCCCTCCACTTT.

The chain uses TRBV5-1 and TRBJ2-3, with TRBD1 identical over 8 bases. CDR1 is SGHRS, CDR2 YFSETQ, per germline. After removal of 0 bases from V and 9 bases from J, the junction contained 12 bases not matched to a gene. The CDR3 has 16 residues. The CDR3 bases are TGCGCCAGCAGCTTGGTCTTCGGGCAGGGGGCTTGGACGCAGTATTTT. Translation: CASSLVFGQGAWTQYF.

V is TRBV4-1 and J is TRBJ1-5; 7 bases are a match to TRBD1. The CDR3 totals 15 residues. The trim removed 0 bases at V and 4 bases at J, leaving 3 bases unmatched. Germline CDR1 reads MGHRA; CDR2 reads YSYEKL. The CDR3 spells CASSQDPQGNQPQHF. CDR3 bases: TGCGCCAGCAGCCAAGATCCACAGGGGAATCAGCCCCAGCATTTT.

J is TRBJ2-1 and V is TRBV7-8; 9 nucleotides align to TRBD2. V gave up 5 bases and J gave up 8 bases; unmatched junction bases: 10. The CDR3 contains 15 residues. Germline CDR1 SGHVS, CDR2 FQNEAQ. The CDR3 bases are TGTGCCAGCAGCATTAGCGGGAGTCTCTGGGATGAGCAGTTCTTC. This sequence encodes CASSISGSLWDEQFF.

This clone was observed a few times. The chain recombines TRBV5-8 with TRBJ2-7, with D possibly being TRBD2 (5 bases). CDR1 is SGHTS, CDR2 YDEGEE, per germline. This CDR3 comprises 14 residues. Deletions cut 4 bases from V and 0 bases from J, with 11 bases between. CDR3 DNA: TGTGCCAGCAGCACTGGACGGGACTCCTACGAGCAGTACTTC. Translated, it gives CASSTGRDSYEQYF. The variable domain in full, completed from reference TRBV5-8 and TRBJ2-7, reads EAGVTQSPTHLIKTRGQQATLRCSPISGHTSVYWYQQALGLGLQFLLWYDEGEERNRGNFPPRFSGRQFPNYSSELNVNALELEDSALYLCASSTGRDSYEQYFGPGTRLTVT.

V usage is TRBV28 and J usage is TRBJ2-7, with 7 bases matching TRBD1. Per germline, CDR1 MDHEN and CDR2 SYDVKM. J was trimmed by 4 bases and V by 5 bases; bases with no gene match: 2. This CDR3 region has 12 residues. CDR3 coding DNA: TGTGCCAGCAGTCCGGGACAGTACGAGCAGTACTTC. The encoded protein is CASSPGQYEQYF.

The CDR3 bases are TGTGCCAGCAGAACAAATCAGGGGAGCACCGGGGAGCTGTTTTTT. As protein: CASRTNQGSTGELFF. V is TRBV6-1 and J is TRBJ2-2, with D perhaps TRBD1 (6 bases). The germline V gene has CDR1 MNHNS and CDR2 SASEGT. Trimming shortened V by 6 bases and J by 4 bases, and 15 bases separated the two germline ends. The length of the CDR3 is 15 residues.

This chain joins TRBV6-6 and TRBJ1-2; D is ambiguous. Trimming stripped 10 bases from V and 6 bases from J, with 15 bases between. The CDR3 runs to 12 residues. The germline CDR1 and CDR2 sequences are MNHNY and SVGAGI (reference sequence). In DNA, the CDR3 is TGTGCCAACAGCCCAAGCAGGAATGGCTACACCTTC. It encodes CANSPSRNGYTF.

This rearrangement joins TRBV5-1 to TRBJ2-7; no reliable D call. CDR1 is SGHRS, CDR2 YFSETQ, per germline. The CDR3 length is 16 residues. V was clipped by 2 bases and J by 5 bases, with 20 bases between them. CDR3 nucleotide sequence: TGCGCCAGCAGCTTAACCCCAGACCTGAGGATCAACGAGCAGTACTTC. Encoded protein: CASSLTPDLRINEQYF.

This chain joins TRBV30 and TRBJ1-4, with TRBD1 as a possible D gene (5 bases). Germline V gives CDR1 GTSNPN, CDR2 SVGIG (reference sequence). Trimming removed 4 bases at V and 10 bases at J, with 25 bases between. The CDR3 extends over 16 amino acids. DNA for the CDR3: TGTGCCTGGAACCTCGGACGTCTCAGCTGGGGGGGAAAACTGTTTTTT. Amino acid sequence: CAWNLGRLSWGGKLFF.

V gene TRBV6-5 combines with J gene TRBJ2-2; no clear D gene. Germline V gives CDR1 MNHEY, CDR2 SVGAGI. CDR3 length: 14 residues. V was cut by 6 bases and J by 0 bases, with 8 bases left in between. The CDR3 nucleotides are TGTGCCAGCAGCGAGGTTACGAACACCGGGGAGCTGTTTTTT. Its protein product is CASSEVTNTGELFF.

V usage is TRBV5-1 and J usage is TRBJ2-1; 8 bases line up with TRBD2. CDR1 and CDR2 from the germline V gene are SGHRS and YFSETQ. This CDR3 has 15 amino acids. V was pared by 0 bases and J by 6 bases, with 5 bases of the junction left unmatched. CDR3 region: CASSLAGGETNEQFF. The CDR3 nucleotides read TGCGCCAGCAGCTTGGCGGGAGGGGAGACCAATGAGCAGTTCTTC. The full variable domain, rest sourced from reference TRBV5-1 and TRBJ2-1, is KAGVTQTPRYLIKTRGQQVTLSCSPISGHRSVSWYQQTPGQGLQFLFEYFSETQRNKGNFPGRFSGRQFSNSRSEMNVSTLELGDSALYLCASSLAGGETNEQFFGPGTRLTVL.

This clone has more than one count but fewer than ten. The CDR3 region is CASSLGGSIRGHEQFF. For the CDR3, the DNA is TGTGCCAGCAGCTTAGGAGGCTCCATCAGGGGCCATGAGCAGTTCTTC. The chain is built from TRBV7-2 and TRBJ2-1; TRBD1 is a possible D gene (6 bases). Trimming stripped 1 base from V and 8 bases from J, with 18 bases between. Germline-derived CDR1 and CDR2 are SGHTA and FQGNSA. This CDR3 is 16 amino acids long.

The V gene is TRBV6-6, the J gene TRBJ2-1; the match to TRBD2 covers 12 bases. CDR1 is MNHNY, CDR2 SVGAGI, per germline (reference sequence). Trimming at V came to 6 bases and at J to 5 bases, leaving 5 bases not matched to a gene. The CDR3 has 15 amino acids. The CDR3 DNA reads TGTGCCAGCAGCTATCTAGCGGGAGGGGACAATGAGCAGTTCTTC. Its translation is CASSYLAGGDNEQFF.

The CDR3 region is CASSLLSGQGNEQFF. DNA of the CDR3: TGTGCCAGCAGCTTATTATCGGGACAGGGCAATGAGCAGTTCTTC. This sequence joins TRBV7-2 and TRBJ2-1; 9 bases align to TRBD1. CDR1 is SGHTA, CDR2 FQGNSA, per germline. V was clipped by 2 bases and J by 6 bases; unmatched bases: 5. The CDR3 runs to 15 residues.

V usage is TRBV9 and J usage is TRBJ2-3; the match to TRBD2 covers 9 bases. CDR3 length equals 19 residues. Germline V lookup: CDR1 SGDLS, CDR2 YYNGEE. Trimming at V came to 4 bases and at J to 2 bases, leaving 17 bases not matched to a gene. CDR3 sequence reads: CASSPRDQGRGGITDTQYF. In DNA, the CDR3 is TGTGCCAGCAGCCCCAGAGACCAGGGGCGGGGGGGCATCACAGATACGCAGTATTTT.

There are a few counts of this clone. The V and J genes are TRBV27 and TRBJ1-1; D is uncertain. CDR1 is MNHEY and CDR2 is SMNVEV in the germline V gene (reference sequence). The CDR3 totals 15 residues. V lost 6 bases and J lost 1, with 15 bases in between. CDR3 DNA: TGTGCCAGCAGCCGTAGGGCGGGAAGGAACACTGAAGCTTTCTTT. Its translation: CASSRRAGRNTEAFF.

This rearrangement joins TRBV5-1 to TRBJ2-5, with 9 nucleotides matching TRBD2. This CDR3 has 14 amino acids. Trimming took 5 bases from V and 0 from J; bases not matched to a gene: 2. CDR1 is SGHRS and CDR2 is YFSETQ in the germline V gene. CDR3: CASRSGGYQETQYF. The CDR3 coding sequence is TGCGCCAGCAGAAGCGGGGGGTACCAAGAGACCCAGTACTTC.

A single count supports this clone. This rearrangement joins TRBV10-3 to TRBJ1-3; possible D gene TRBD1, 5 bases. V shed 0 bases and J shed 3 bases, with 9 bases lying between them. The CDR3 length is 15 residues. Germline V gene data show CDR1 as ENHRY and CDR2 as SYGVKD. CDR3 loop: CAISESRQGGNTIYF. The DNA of the CDR3 is TGTGCCATCAGTGAGTCCCGGCAGGGTGGAAACACCATATATTTT.

This clone occurred a few times. The limits of the CDR3 on the DNA are not certain, so only TCRdb's listed CDR3 is given. CDR3 region: CASSSSTGDGDEQFF. This chain links TRBV28 with TRBJ2-1; the D call of TRBD1 is as the table states it, not checked on the DNA. CDR1 is MDHEN and CDR2 is SYDVKM in the germline V gene. The CDR3 is 15 residues long, ends included.

V usage is TRBV28 and J usage is TRBJ2-7; 10 nucleotides agree with TRBD2. Germline CDR1 reads MDHEN; CDR2 reads SYDVKM. This CDR3 has 16 residues. V lost 6 bases and J lost 6; bases outside the gene matches: 14. The CDR3 loop reads CASRYPPGTSEGEQYF. The CDR3 nucleotides are TGTGCCAGCAGATACCCGCCGGGGACTAGCGAAGGCGAGCAGTACTTC.

The CDR3 reads CASSLGPLNTEAFF. The DNA for the CDR3 is TGTGCCAGCAGCTTGGGGCCCCTGAACACTGAAGCTTTCTTT. J is TRBJ1-1 and V is TRBV7-8; tentatively, D is TRBD1 (5 bases). Trimming removed 3 bases from V and 0 bases from J, with 8 bases in between. Germline lookup yields CDR1 SGHVS and CDR2 FQNEAQ. The CDR3 has 14 residues.